The clone carrying this TCR beta chain has only one observation. The target antigen is unknown. The data stem from a study of immune evolution from preneoplasia to lung adenocarcinoma. Regarding the study as a whole: Top clone frequencies peaked in normal lung, apparently declining through invasive adenocarcinoma. T cell clonality was higher in KRAS-mutant than EGFR-mutant or wild-type nodules. Later-stage lesions appeared to have more T cells, more diversity, less clonality.

H&E slides confirmed each diagnosis, reviewed by two pathologists independently. Repertoires were generated with immunoSEQ multiplex PCR, while TCRdb's copy carries only in-frame clones and drops some. The table has fewer than 50,000 clones, roughly four fifths seen once. Germline V gene sequence: CDR1 MDHEN, CDR2 SYDVKM. V lost 5 bases, J lost 0 bases, and 11 bases lay in between. CDR3 length: 15 residues. What was sequenced was FFPE invasive lung adenocarcinoma tissue. V usage is TRBV28 and J usage is TRBJ2-1; D assignment may be TRBD1 or TRBD2 (6 bases each). The receptor was derived from a person between 55 and 69 years old with lung adenocarcinoma. The CDR3 DNA reads TGTGCCAGCAGTCTCCCGGGGGCCTCCTACAATGAGCAGTTCTTC. It specifies CASSLPGASYNEQFF.